A single sample gave rise to the 3 T cell receptor beta chains below, sequenced in a study of T cells in Graves' hyperthyroidism and ophthalmopathy (dated by TCRdb to between 2018 and 2020). The library was built by means of multiplex PCR. Data came from an Illumina HiSeq 2000. The TCR beta CDR3 regions were amplified from RNA transcripts. A first-round RT-PCR of the TCR CDR3 used the HTBI primer set with the Qiagen OneStep RT-PCR kit. The public reads were quality trimmed at Q25 with fastp and then assembled into clones with MiXCR by TCRdb, keeping productive beta chains. CDR3 protein sequences are deduplicated, and each keeps its most common genes and DNA. Recorded for this sample are hundreds of thousands of distinct CDR3 sequences; about 15% of them occurred a single time. The ten largest make up 9.5% to 13% of the sample. The sequencing sample was made of blood. The receptors come from a woman younger than 35 with Graves' hyperthyroidism.

This clonotype has only a few counts. The chain's CDR3 is CASSLDGGRVYEQYF. CDR3 DNA sequence: TGTGCCAGCAGCTTAGATGGCGGCCGAGTTTACGAGCAGTACTTC. This chain links TRBV11-2 with TRBJ2-7; no clear D. The CDR3 loop spans 15 amino acids. The V gene lost 0 bases and the J gene lost 4 bases, with 13 bases spanning the gap. CDR1 SGHAT and CDR2 FQNNGV come from the germline V gene. The whole variable domain, filled in from reference TRBV11-2 and TRBJ2-7, reads EAGVAQSPRYKIIEKRQSVAFWCNPISGHATLYWYQQILGQGPKLLIQFQNNGVVDDSQLPKDRFSAERLKGVDSTLKIQPAKLEDSAVYLCASSLDGGRVYEQYFGPGTRLTVT.

The rearrangement links TRBV4-1 to TRBJ2-4; TRBD1 matches at 10 bases. The ends lost 1 base at V and 6 bases at J; junction bases unmatched: 12. The CDR3 runs to 18 residues. Germline loops: CDR1 MGHRA, CDR2 YSYEKL. The CDR3 region has the DNA TGCGCCAGCAGCCAAGGGAAGGGACAGGGGCCGCGTGGAAACATTCAGTACTTC. The encoded protein is CASSQGKGQGPRGNIQYF.

Ten or more counts support this clonotype. The rearrangement uses TRBV20-1 and TRBJ2-7; D not certain. CDR3 length: 14 residues. V dropped 3 bases and J dropped 0 bases, with 12 bases sitting between them. Germline V CDR1 and CDR2: DFQATT, SNEGSKA (reference sequence). The CDR3 DNA sequence: TGCAGTGCTAGTGAGCGCTTCAGCTCCTACGAGCAGTACTTC. Translating it yields CSASERFSSYEQYF.